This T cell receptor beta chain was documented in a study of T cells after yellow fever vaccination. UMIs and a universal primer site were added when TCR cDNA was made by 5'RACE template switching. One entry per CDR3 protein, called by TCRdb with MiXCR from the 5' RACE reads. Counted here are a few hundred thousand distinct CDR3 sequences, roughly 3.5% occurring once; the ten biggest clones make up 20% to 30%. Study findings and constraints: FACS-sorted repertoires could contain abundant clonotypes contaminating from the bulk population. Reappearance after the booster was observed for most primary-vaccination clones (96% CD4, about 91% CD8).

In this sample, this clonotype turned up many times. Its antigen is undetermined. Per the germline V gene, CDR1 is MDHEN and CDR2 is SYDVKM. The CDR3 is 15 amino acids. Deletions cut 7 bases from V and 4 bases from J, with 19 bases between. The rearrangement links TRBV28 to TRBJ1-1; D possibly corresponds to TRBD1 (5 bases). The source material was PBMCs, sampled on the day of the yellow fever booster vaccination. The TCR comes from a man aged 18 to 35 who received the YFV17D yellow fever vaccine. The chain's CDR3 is CASTPGGGKGTEAFF. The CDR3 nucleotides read TGTGCCAGCACCCCCGGGGGGGGTAAAGGCACTGAAGCTTTCTTT.